Following are 24 T cell receptor beta chains from one sample sequenced in a study of T cells after yellow fever vaccination. TCRdb itself ran the 5' RACE reads through MiXCR, one entry per CDR3 protein. The sample contains a few hundred thousand distinct CDR3 sequences, about 9.9% of which appear only once. The sample in question was PBMCs, obtained on the day of the first yellow fever vaccination. The source is a man in his late teens or twenties who received the YFV17D yellow fever vaccine.

The V and J genes are TRBV4-3 and TRBJ2-5; 9 nucleotides agree with TRBD1. The CDR3 has 18 residues. J gave up 3 bases and V 0 bases, and 11 bases lay outside the gene matches. The V gene's germline CDR1 is LGHNA and CDR2 YSLEER. Here the CDR3 reads CASSQDAPGQGGEETQYF. The DNA for the CDR3 is TGCGCCAGCAGCCAAGATGCCCCGGGACAGGGAGGGGAAGAGACCCAGTACTTC.

This clonotype turned up a few times. V and J are TRBV7-9 and TRBJ1-1; D unresolved. Germline CDR1 SEHNR, CDR2 FQNEAQ (reference sequence). This CDR3 spans 14 amino acids. V was trimmed by 6 bases and J by 1 base, leaving 12 bases between them. The CDR3, as DNA: TGTGCCAGCAGAGGTAACGACGGGAACACTGAAGCTTTCTTT. Protein product: CASRGNDGNTEAFF.

The sample holds many counts of this clonotype. The chain joins TRBV12-3 or TRBV12-4 to TRBJ1-5, with D unclear. Trimming cost V 6 bases and J 6 bases, with 15 bases left between them. This CDR3 is built from 14 residues. The CDR3 loop reads CASSPSARGQPQHF. DNA for the CDR3: TGTGCCAGCAGCCCGAGCGCCCGAGGTCAGCCCCAGCATTTT.

This chain joins TRBV6-5 and TRBJ1-5; D is perhaps TRBD1 (6 bases). CDR1 and CDR2 (germline): MNHEY, SVGAGI. V lost 2 bases to trimming and J lost 2 bases, with 19 bases between them. The CDR3 loop spans 18 amino acids. CDR3 sequence reads: CASSYPGVRTWGNQPQHF. The CDR3, as DNA: TGTGCCAGCAGTTACCCAGGGGTGAGAACCTGGGGCAATCAGCCCCAGCATTTT.

This clonotype was found a few times. The chain has TRBV7-9 and TRBJ1-3; D call uncertain. Trimming took 1 base from V and 0 from J, leaving 13 bases between them. CDR1 is SEHNR, CDR2 FQNEAQ, per germline (reference sequence). The CDR3 runs to 17 residues. This CDR3 reads CASSLGPGTSSGNTIYF. For the CDR3, the DNA is TGTGCCAGCAGCTTAGGGCCAGGCACGAGCTCTGGAAACACCATATATTTT.

The V call is TRBV5-1, the J call TRBJ2-1; possibly TRBD2 for D (5 bases). CDR1 and CDR2 from the germline V gene are SGHRS and YFSETQ. V lost 2 bases and J lost 4, with 13 bases in between. This CDR3 is built from 15 residues. CDR3 DNA: TGCGCCAGCAGCTTCGTTTTCGGGGATTACAATGAGCAGTTCTTC. Translation gives CASSFVFGDYNEQFF.

This clonotype was seen more than once but under ten times. The V and J genes are TRBV7-6 and TRBJ2-5; 8 bases are shared with TRBD2. Germline CDR1 and CDR2: SGHVS and FNYEAQ. The CDR3 loop spans 15 amino acids. The V gene end was trimmed by 5 bases and the J gene end by 5 bases; junction bases not matched to a gene: 10. The CDR3 DNA sequence: TGTGCCAGCAGCGCATTTTCGGGGGGGCTGGAGACCCAGTACTTC. Amino acid sequence: CASSAFSGGLETQYF.

The J gene is TRBJ2-7, the V gene TRBV6-2 or TRBV6-3; D possibly corresponds to TRBD2 (5 bases). V was shortened by 0 bases and J by 2 bases, with 11 bases between the two germline ends. Germline lookup yields CDR1 MNHEY and CDR2 SVGEGT. The CDR3 totals 15 residues. The CDR3 loop is CASSYSSGEPYEQYV. The CDR3 region has the DNA TGTGCCAGCAGTTACTCGAGTGGGGAGCCCTACGAGCAGTACGTC.

The V gene is TRBV7-9, the J gene TRBJ2-3; D gene unclear. The V gene's germline CDR1 is SEHNR and CDR2 FQNEAQ (reference sequence). The length of the CDR3 is 13 residues. Between the trimmed V and J ends, which lost 5 bases and 4 bases, there was a span of 10 bases. CDR3 protein: CASSASGSDTQYF. CDR3 sequence (DNA): TGTGCCAGCAGCGCATCTGGTTCAGATACGCAGTATTTT.

This chain uses TRBV6-2 or TRBV6-3 with TRBJ1-2; perhaps TRBD1 as D (6 bases). The germline V gene has CDR1 MNHEY and CDR2 SVGEGT. The CDR3 extends over 17 amino acids. Trimming cost V 7 bases and J 2 bases, with 23 bases left between them. The CDR3 spells CASTKSPLGQPNYGYTF. The CDR3 DNA reads as TGTGCCAGCACCAAAAGCCCCCTCGGACAGCCGAACTATGGCTACACCTTC.

This clonotype was seen only a few times. The rearrangement links TRBV15 to TRBJ2-1; the match to TRBD2 covers 11 bases. V dropped 6 bases and J dropped 0; count of bases not matched to a gene: 1. CDR1 and CDR2 (germline): LNHNV, YYDKDF (reference sequence). This CDR3 is built from 15 residues. CDR3 loop: CATRLAGVSYNEQFF. The CDR3 DNA is TGTGCCACCAGACTAGCGGGGGTCTCCTACAATGAGCAGTTCTTC. The full variable domain, completed using reference TRBV15 and TRBJ2-1, is DAMVIQNPRYQVTQFGKPVTLSCSQTLNHNVMYWYQQKSSQAPKLLFHYYDKDFNNEADTPDNFQSRRPNTSFCFLDIRSPGLGDTAMYLCATRLAGVSYNEQFFGPGTRLTVL.

The chain links TRBV25-1 to TRBJ2-3; D possibly corresponds to TRBD1 (6 bases). This CDR3 spans 15 amino acids. Per the germline V gene, CDR1 is MGHDK and CDR2 is SYGVNS. V lost 1 base to trimming and J lost 4 bases, with 12 bases between them. The CDR3 region is CASSESTGTADTQYF. The DNA for the CDR3 is TGTGCCAGCAGTGAATCGACAGGAACGGCAGATACGCAGTATTTT.

The genes are TRBV12-3 or TRBV12-4 and TRBJ2-7; D remains unclear. There are 12 residues in the CDR3. V was trimmed by 3 bases and J by 3 bases, leaving 6 bases between them. CDR3 protein: CASSLGLYEQYV. The DNA of the CDR3 is TGTGCCAGCAGTTTGGGCCTCTACGAGCAGTACGTC.

This CDR3 reads CASRVDPWTSGALWEQYV. The DNA for the CDR3 is TGTGCCAGCAGAGTAGACCCATGGACTAGCGGGGCTCTTTGGGAGCAGTACGTC. The chain links TRBV9 to TRBJ2-7; 12 bases match TRBD2. This CDR3 spans 18 amino acids. CDR1 and CDR2 from the germline V gene are SGDLS and YYNGEE.

About this clonotype: This could be a read error, since a much larger clone is one nucleotide away. J is TRBJ2-1 and V is TRBV11-2; 10 positions agree with TRBD2. The CDR3 consists of 14 residues. The germline V gene encodes CDR1 SGHAT and CDR2 FQNNGV. CDR3 nucleotide sequence: TGTGCCGGCAGCCCTGTTTTAGCGGGAGGTGAGCAGTTCTTC. This sequence encodes CAGSPVLAGGEQFF.

This chain connects TRBV10-3 to TRBJ2-5; maybe TRBD1 (5 bases). Germline V gene data show CDR1 as ENHRY and CDR2 as SYGVKD. The CDR3 sequence is 13 residues long. Trimming took off 4 bases at V and 3 bases at J, with 9 bases between the two ends. CDR3 sequence: CAISAGREETQYF. The CDR3 coding sequence is TGTGCCATCAGTGCCGGCAGGGAAGAGACCCAGTACTTC.

The rearrangement joins TRBV6-1 to TRBJ1-5; TRBD1 might be the D (5 bases). Looked up from germline, CDR1 is MNHNS and CDR2 is SASEGT. The CDR3 covers 15 residues. The germline V and J ends were trimmed by 10 bases and 0 bases, with 16 bases remaining between them. CDR3 sequence: CATVQGRYSNQPQHF. DNA for the CDR3: TGTGCCACCGTGCAGGGAAGATATAGCAATCAGCCCCAGCATTTT.

This chain joins TRBV6-2 or TRBV6-3 and TRBJ2-7, with a tentative D call TRBD1 (5 bases). The ends were cut back, 5 bases at V and 5 bases at J, with 10 bases in the middle. CDR1 and CDR2 (germline): MNHEY, SVGEGT. There are 12 residues in the CDR3. The CDR3 DNA is TGTGCCAGCAGTCGCCAGGGAAACGAGCAGTACGTC. It encodes CASSRQGNEQYV.

This clonotype was counted only a few times. The V and J genes are TRBV15 and TRBJ2-1, with TRBD2 identical over 14 bases. The V segment lost 1 base and the J segment 9 bases; nucleotides outside the gene matches: 5. Per germline, CDR1 LNHNV and CDR2 YYDKDF (reference sequence). This CDR3 contains 16 residues. CDR3 coding DNA: TGTGCCACCAGCAGAGTCGGAGGACTAGCGGGAGGTGAGCAGTTCTTC. Its protein is CATSRVGGLAGGEQFF.

This clonotype showed up just a few times. The rearrangement uses TRBV12-3 or TRBV12-4 and TRBJ2-5; TRBD2 matches 9 bases. V was pared by 3 bases and J by 1 base, with 3 bases of the junction left unmatched. The CDR3 runs 15 residues. The CDR3 loop reads CASSFSLAGQETQYF. CDR3 coding DNA: TGTGCCAGCAGTTTCTCACTAGCGGGCCAAGAGACCCAGTACTTC.

The chain carries TRBV12-3 or TRBV12-4 and TRBJ1-2; D possibly corresponds to TRBD1 (6 bases). The ends were cut back, 1 base at V and 2 bases at J, with 11 bases in the middle. The CDR3 loop spans 15 amino acids. This CDR3 reads CASSLGWTANYGYTF. The DNA of the CDR3 is TGTGCCAGCAGTTTAGGATGGACAGCGAACTATGGCTACACCTTC.

This clonotype was observed a few times. The V gene is TRBV28, the J gene TRBJ1-5; D is unresolved. From germline, CDR1 is MDHEN and CDR2 SYDVKM. V shed 4 bases and J shed 9 bases, with 7 bases lying between them. The CDR3 is 11 amino acids. The CDR3 nucleotides read TGTGCCAGCAGTTCCGCGGGGCCCCAGCATTTT. This translates into CASSSAGPQHF.

The chain couples TRBV12-3 or TRBV12-4 to TRBJ2-3; D perhaps matches TRBD2 (6 bases). Deletions cut 5 bases from V and 2 bases from J, with 20 bases between. The CDR3 consists of 17 residues. CDR3 coding DNA: TGTGCCAGCAGTCCCCCCCGTGGAGGGTCACCCACAGATACGCAGTATTTT. This encodes CASSPPRGGSPTDTQYF.

This chain uses TRBV3-1 with TRBJ1-5; D is unclear. The germline gives CDR1 LGHDT, CDR2 YNNKEL (reference sequence). The ends were cut back, 4 bases at V and 5 bases at J, with 9 bases in the middle. This CDR3 has 13 amino acids. CDR3 protein: CASSPSDYQPQHF. CDR3 nucleotide sequence: TGTGCCAGCAGCCCCAGTGACTATCAGCCCCAGCATTTT.